The present T cell receptor beta chain was sequenced within a study of shared clonotypes between healthy human individuals. The assay was carried out at the deep level. Profiling relied on immunoSEQ multiplex PCR, and the TCRdb table lists in-frame clones only, not all of them. The data show roughly 500,000 clones, about three quarters seen once. The germline V gene has CDR1 MNHEY and CDR2 SMNVEV (reference sequence). This CDR3 has 14 residues. V gave up 2 bases and J gave up 4 bases; unmatched junction bases: 1. This clone has more than one count but fewer than ten. V gene TRBV27 combines with J gene TRBJ2-2, with TRBD1 identical over 7 bases. Source material: PBMCs. The receptor was derived from a woman aged 35 to 49 in good health. Some clones in this sample may be carry-over from other donors' samples. CDR3: CASSLRQGTGELFF. CDR3 DNA sequence: TGTGCCAGCAGTTTAAGACAGGGCACCGGGGAGCTGTTTTTT.